This T cell receptor beta chain appears in the sequencing data of a study of identifying expanded T cells in peripheral blood (dated by TCRdb to between 2019 and 2020). About the full investigation: Technical replicates were generated by sequencing separate aliquots of the same genomic DNA pool, with four replicates compared pairwise. Results and caveats for the whole study, not just this receptor: Across all healthy donors, variance in clone template counts between approximately two-week samples was found to increase significantly with total template count. It was expected by the authors that biological variance in healthy repertoires might increase further over much longer intervals, such as months to years. The binomial model flagged approximately 1.1 differentially abundant clones between technical replicates but about 16.4 over around 2 weeks and 19 over about four weeks. The beta-binomial model significantly reduced the number of clones called differentially abundant and the false-positive rate across all healthy-donor time intervals.

During the collection period, no immune events, such as infections, were documented for the healthy donors. Blood repertoires from healthy donors were used as a training cohort for calibrating time-dependent variance in a beta-binomial model of differential abundance of T-cell clones. The training cohort included around ten healthy donors, of whom 3 were female and 7 were male. An age range of about 25 to 64 years, with an average of about 45 years, was recorded for the donors. Whole blood, obtained from a commercial supplier, was collected from each healthy donor at three time points spaced approximately 13 days apart. For immunosequencing, genomic DNA was extracted from unsorted whole blood. TCRbeta CDR3 regions were profiled with the immunoSEQ Assay using bias-controlled multiplex PCR amplification of genomic DNA. Concerning the study's data processing: To quantify the absolute abundance of each unique TCRbeta CDR3 region, the sequences were collapsed and filtered. Two models were used to test differential abundance: a binomial model (Fisher-equivalent) and a beta-binomial model that adds time-dependent variance fitted from healthy donors. Clones with fewer than 5 combined templates were excluded, and clones with Benjamini-Hochberg FDR below 0.01 were called differentially abundant. The form v = (b*log(k)+a)^2 was used to model beta-binomial variance as a function of total template count across the two samples. TCRdb holds this immuneACCESS table with in-frame rearrangements only. Some clones are missing; in checked studies, unresolved V genes explain under half, and the rest has no known cause. V and J calls and clone size are as listed in that table; D and trimming were resolved from the DNA. The sample table shows around 120,000 clones, and about four fifths are seen once. The ten largest clones capture 3.3% of the sample.

Note on this clone: No cognate antigen has been identified for it. No base quality values were provided; no much bigger clone lies one nucleotide off.

CDR1 and CDR2 are read off the germline V gene as SGDLS and YYNGEE. The V end loses 0 bases and the J end loses 2 bases, and a stretch of 8 bases separates them. The CDR3 spans 14 residues, from the cysteine through the phenylalanine. Here the CDR3 DNA is all that survives: 42 bases in frame from base 1. This receptor was obtained from a person aged 18 to 70 in good health. This chain is built from TRBV9 and TRBJ2-5; TRBD1 might be the D gene, on 5 matching bases. Sequenced sample: blood. Here the CDR3 is given as CASSVGDRQETQYF. In nucleotides, the sequence is TGTGCCAGCAGCGTAGGCGACAGACAAGAGACCCAGTACTTC.